This T cell receptor (beta chain) stems from a study of blood T cell repertoires in COVID-19. Study-wide context: Sites in the United States, Italy and Spain provided acute and convalescent COVID-19 samples.

Assay used: immunoSEQ multiplex PCR; TCRdb lists only in-frame clones, some missing. The table has some 160,000 clones, around four fifths seen once. Per germline, CDR1 SGDLS and CDR2 YYNGEE. The CDR3 loop spans 17 amino acids. Germline trimming cut 0 bases from V and 4 bases from J; bases unmatched to any gene: 8. Recruits, aged roughly 18 to 100 years, lived in 24 US areas. Allocation to cohorts depended on clinical history reported by the participants. Recovered status applied to Cohort 3 donors who had two consecutive negative PCRs. It also applied to those with clearance or with symptom resolution.

The J gene is TRBJ2-1, the V gene TRBV9, with 9 nucleotides matching TRBD1. This clonotype was sampled from a woman in her thirties or forties who had recovered from COVID-19. The sample consisted of PBMCs or T cells enriched from blood (not recorded which). In nucleotides, the CDR3 is TGTGCCAGCAGCGTAGGTCGACAGGGGGAGTCTTACAATGAGCAGTTCTTC. Its protein product is CASSVGRQGESYNEQFF.